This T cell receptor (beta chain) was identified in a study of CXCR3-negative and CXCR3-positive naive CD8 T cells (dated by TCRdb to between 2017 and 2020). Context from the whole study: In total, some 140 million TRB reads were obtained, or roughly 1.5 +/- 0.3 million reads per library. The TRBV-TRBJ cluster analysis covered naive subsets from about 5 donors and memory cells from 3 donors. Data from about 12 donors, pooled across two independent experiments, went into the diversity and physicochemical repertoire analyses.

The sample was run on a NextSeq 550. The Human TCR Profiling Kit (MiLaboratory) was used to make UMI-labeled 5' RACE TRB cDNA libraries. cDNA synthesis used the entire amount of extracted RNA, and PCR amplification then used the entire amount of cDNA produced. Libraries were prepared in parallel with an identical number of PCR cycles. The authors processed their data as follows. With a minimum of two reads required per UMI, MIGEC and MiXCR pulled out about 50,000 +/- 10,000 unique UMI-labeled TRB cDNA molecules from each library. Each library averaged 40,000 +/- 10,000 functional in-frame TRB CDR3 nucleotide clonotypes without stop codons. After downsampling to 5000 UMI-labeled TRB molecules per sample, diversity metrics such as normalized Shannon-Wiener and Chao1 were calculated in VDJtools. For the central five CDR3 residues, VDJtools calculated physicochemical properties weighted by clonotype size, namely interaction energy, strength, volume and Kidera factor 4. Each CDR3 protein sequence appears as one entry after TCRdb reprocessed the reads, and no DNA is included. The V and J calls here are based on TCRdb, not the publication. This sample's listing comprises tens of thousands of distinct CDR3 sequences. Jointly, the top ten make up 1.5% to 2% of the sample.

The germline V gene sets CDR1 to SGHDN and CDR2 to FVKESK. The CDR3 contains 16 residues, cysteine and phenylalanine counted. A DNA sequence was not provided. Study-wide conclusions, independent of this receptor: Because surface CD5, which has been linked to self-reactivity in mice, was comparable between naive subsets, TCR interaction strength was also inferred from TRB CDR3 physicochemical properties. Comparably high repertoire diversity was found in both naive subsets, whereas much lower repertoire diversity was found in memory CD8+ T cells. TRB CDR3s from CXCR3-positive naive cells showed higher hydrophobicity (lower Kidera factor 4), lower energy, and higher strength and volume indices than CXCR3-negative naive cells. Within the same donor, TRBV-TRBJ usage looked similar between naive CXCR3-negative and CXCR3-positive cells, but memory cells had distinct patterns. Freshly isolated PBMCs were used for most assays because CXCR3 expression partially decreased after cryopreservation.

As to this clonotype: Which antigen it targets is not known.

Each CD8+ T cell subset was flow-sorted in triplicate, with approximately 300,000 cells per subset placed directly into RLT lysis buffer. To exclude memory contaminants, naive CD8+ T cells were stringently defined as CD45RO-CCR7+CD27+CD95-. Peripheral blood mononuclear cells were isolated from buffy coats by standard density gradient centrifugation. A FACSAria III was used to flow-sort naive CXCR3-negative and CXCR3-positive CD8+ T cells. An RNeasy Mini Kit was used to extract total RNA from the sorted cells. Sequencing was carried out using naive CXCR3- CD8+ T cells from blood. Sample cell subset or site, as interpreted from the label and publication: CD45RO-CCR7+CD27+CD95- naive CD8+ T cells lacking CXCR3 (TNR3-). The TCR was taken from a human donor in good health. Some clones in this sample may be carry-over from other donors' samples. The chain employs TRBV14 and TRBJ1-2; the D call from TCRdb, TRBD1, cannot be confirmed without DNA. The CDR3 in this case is CASSQVEGGSDYGYTF. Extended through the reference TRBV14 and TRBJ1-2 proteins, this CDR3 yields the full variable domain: EAGVTQFPSHSVIEKGQTVTLRCDPISGHDNLYWYRRVMGKEIKFLLHFVKESKQDESGMPNNRFLAERTGGTYSTLKVQPAELEDSGVYFCASSQVEGGSDYGYTFGSGTRLTVV.